The rows below give T cell receptor beta chains drawn from one sample of a study of early T cells in non-severe SARS-CoV-2 infection. One entry per CDR3 protein results from TCRdb running MiXCR on the 5' RACE reads. The table records about 58,000 distinct CDR3 sequences, roughly 12% of them present only once. The sample consisted of whole blood. The receptors shown here come from an adult who was a healthcare worker with PCR-confirmed SARS-CoV-2 infection or an uninfected control (not recorded which). CDR3s leave out the opening cysteine and the closing phenylalanine or tryptophan. Only some rows state a clone size, as once, few, many or a class for expanded clones.

many | TRBJ2-1 | TRBV4-3 | ASSQEAAGLAAYNEQF
- | TRBJ2-7 | TRBV2 | ASIPLLAGIKYEQC
many | TRBJ2-7 | TRBV12-3/TRBV12-4 | ASKISGTAYEQY
- | TRBJ1-2 | TRBV30 | AWSGQEIYGYT
- | TRBJ1-1 | TRBV27 | ASRPITRGRVVTEAF
- | TRBJ2-3 | TRBV7-2 | ASSLEQALSTDTQY
few | TRBJ1-1 | TRBV3-1 | ASSLKGEAF
few | TRBJ2-1 | TRBV7-2 | ASSSTGDEQF
many | TRBJ1-6 | TRBV12-3/TRBV12-4 | ASSFPNLSGGISPLH
few | TRBJ2-7 | TRBV11-3 | ASTLRSGDEQY
few | TRBJ2-3 | TRBV15 | ATSRDTSSTDTQY
- | TRBJ2-1 | TRBV18 | ASSPPFHNEQF
medium-sized | TRBJ2-5 | TRBV29-1 | SVGEGLETQY
many | TRBJ2-1 | TRBV19 | ASSIGGGPYNEQF
many | TRBJ2-5 | TRBV4-2 | ASSQGVSGRGETQY
many | TRBJ2-7 | TRBV3-1 | ASSQDLGSGYEQY
- | TRBJ2-3 | TRBV15 | ATSDREISTDTQY
many | TRBJ2-3 | TRBV5-1 | ASGAGGPDNTQY
few | TRBJ2-3 | TRBV18 | ASSPVAGGDTQY
few | TRBJ1-2 | TRBV28 | ASSVQGVGYT
- | TRBJ2-7 | TRBV18 | ASSPRPGYEQY
few | TRBJ1-5 | TRBV30 | AWSRQGLGGQPQH
- | TRBJ2-3 | TRBV7-2 | ASSLAGFGTSGRTDTQY
- | TRBJ2-1 | TRBV5-8 | ASSPRASSYNEQF
many | TRBJ2-7 | TRBV6-5 | ASSYLPSGTDIREQY
- | TRBJ2-5 | TRBV18 | ASSPYVQVSGQETQY
few | TRBJ1-1 | TRBV3-1 | ASSHRQGWTEAF
many | TRBJ2-7 | TRBV27 | ASSWTGTGVNEQY
few | TRBJ1-1 | TRBV30 | AWSVDTNTEAF
- | TRBJ2-7 | TRBV12-3/TRBV12-4 | ASSLRGPPYEQY
many | TRBJ2-7 | TRBV5-6 | ASSHGTGGPYEQY
- | TRBJ2-7 | TRBV7-6 | ASSPTPGEGGEQY
few | TRBJ2-3 | TRBV7-6 | ASSEAGGATDTQY
few | TRBJ1-3 | TRBV5-1 | ASSPGGLGGDSGNTIY
many | TRBJ2-1 | TRBV7-6 | ASSADAGLPSYNEQF
many | TRBJ2-7 | TRBV4-1 | ASSQENVPYEQY
few | TRBJ2-7 | TRBV29-1 | SVEDRVGGEQY
- | TRBJ2-7 | TRBV10-3 | AISEGNYEQY
many | TRBJ2-7 | TRBV28 | ASSTVASSYEQY
- | TRBJ2-7 | TRBV20-1 | SATPGDSYEQY
few | TRBJ2-3 | TRBV12-3/TRBV12-4 | ASRNGDRASDTQY